This T cell receptor beta chain was identified in a study of CD8+ T cells in alopecia areata. Looking at the study overall: For the treated group, dosing was oral tofacitinib at 5 to 10 mg twice daily. The study gave tofacitinib for 6 to 18 months, then 6 months off drug. Whole-study results and caveats: Significant decreases in scalp clonality and expanded CD8+ clones followed tofacitinib treatment.

In each case, RNA was isolated and then reverse transcribed into cDNA as the sequencing template. Data came from immunoSEQ multiplex PCR; TCRdb stores just in-frame clones and leaves some out. The sample carries about 140,000 clones, roughly four fifths recorded once. The treatment denotes: oral pan-JAK inhibitor, 5-10 mg twice daily. Collected material from alopecia areata patients comprised lesional scalp punch biopsies and peripheral blood. Regarding this clone: Its antigen is not known.

Trimming removed 6 bases from V and 6 bases from J, with 15 bases in between. This CDR3 has 14 amino acids. Per the germline V gene, CDR1 is LNHDA and CDR2 is SQIVND (reference sequence). V gene TRBV19 combines with J gene TRBJ2-1, with TRBD1 as a possible D gene (6 bases). The sequence came from a human donor with alopecia areata. The starting material was CD8+ T cells sorted from blood, obtained at week 4, from a patient treated with tofacitinib. The CDR3 sequence is CASRFSTGLNEQFF. The CDR3 nucleotides read TGTGCCAGTAGGTTTTCAACAGGGCTCAATGAGCAGTTCTTC. Looking up the rest from reference TRBV19 and TRBJ2-1 gives the full variable domain: DGGITQSPKYLFRKEGQNVTLSCEQNLNHDAMYWYRQDPGQGLRLIYYSQIVNDFQKGDIAEGYSVSREKKESFPLTVTSAQKNPTAFYLCASRFSTGLNEQFFGPGTRLTVL.